The 5 T cell receptor beta chains listed next were all sequenced from one sample in a study of identical twins. A single record per CDR3 protein comes from TCRdb applying MiXCR to the 5' RACE reads. The data contain some 600,000 distinct CDR3 sequences, roughly 7.1% of them singletons. This sample was shared with a second study, whose subject was yellow fever vaccine responses in identical twins.

Sequencing was carried out using PBMCs. The receptor set was obtained from a woman under 30 in good health.

This clonotype has more than one count but fewer than ten. The chain has TRBV15 and TRBJ2-7; D not resolved. CDR3 size: 15 residues. V lost 1 base and J lost 1, with 11 bases in between. CDR1 and CDR2 (germline): LNHNV, YYDKDF (reference sequence). The DNA of the CDR3 is TGTGCCACCAGCAGAGGTGGGGTGGGATCCTACGAGCAGTACGTC. As protein: CATSRGGVGSYEQYV.

This clonotype was picked up many times. CDR3 nucleotide sequence: TGTGCCAGCAGCCCAACTACAGGGGACCGGGGCTACACCTTC. Translating it yields CASSPTTGDRGYTF. This chain uses TRBV3-1 with TRBJ1-2; TRBD1 matches at 7 bases. The length of the CDR3 is 14 residues. J lost 8 bases, V lost 4 bases, and 10 bases had no gene match. The germline V gene encodes CDR1 LGHDT and CDR2 YNNKEL (reference sequence).

The CDR3: CASRLRGEMNTEAFF. The CDR3 region has the DNA TGTGCCAGCAGACTCAGGGGAGAGATGAACACTGAAGCTTTCTTT. V gene TRBV7-8 combines with J gene TRBJ1-1; TRBD1 might be the D (6 bases). The CDR3 covers 15 residues. The germline V gene has CDR1 SGHVS and CDR2 FQNEAQ. V was trimmed by 6 bases and J by 0 bases, leaving 14 bases between them. Combining the CDR3 with reference TRBV7-8 and TRBJ1-1 gives the whole variable domain GAGVSQSPRYKVAKRGQDVALRCDPISGHVSLFWYQQALGQGPEFLTYFQNEAQLDKSGLPSDRFFAERPEGSVSTLKIQRTQQEDSAVYLCASRLRGEMNTEAFFGQGTRLTVV.

The chain couples TRBV7-9 to TRBJ1-1; D is unresolved. Deletions cut 1 base from V and 9 bases from J, with 12 bases between. The CDR3 runs to 13 residues. Germline CDR1 and CDR2: SEHNR and FQNEAQ (reference sequence). CDR3 DNA sequence: TGTGCCAGCAGCTTAGAGGTAAAAAACCAAGCTTTCTTT. It encodes CASSLEVKNQAFF.

This clonotype was seen ten or more times. CDR3: CASSDGTGVYGYTF. CDR3 bases: TGTGCCAGCAGTGACGGGACAGGGGTCTATGGCTACACCTTC. The chain joins TRBV6-1 to TRBJ1-2, with TRBD1 identical over 10 bases. The length of the CDR3 is 14 residues. Germline V gene data show CDR1 as MNHNS and CDR2 as SASEGT. J gave up 4 bases and V 3 bases, and 2 bases lay outside the gene matches.